Following are 20 T cell receptor beta chains from one sample sequenced in a study of cytomegalovirus exposure and HLA in healthy donors. It was with 60 Vbeta and 13 Jbeta primers that the PCR ran. Sequenced by immunoSEQ multiplex PCR; TCRdb stores in-frame clones only, minus some. In total, the table holds approximately 40,000 clones. Sequencing input: PBMCs. These receptors came from a human donor in good health.

The chain has TRBV15 and TRBJ2-1; 9 bases align to TRBD2. This CDR3 comprises 16 residues. V shed 4 bases, J shed 5 bases, and the junction held 9 bases outside the gene matches. The germline CDR1 and CDR2 sequences are LNHNV and YYDKDF (reference sequence). The CDR3: CATSTGTSLINNEQFF. The DNA for the CDR3 is TGTGCCACCAGCACAGGGACTAGCCTCATAAACAATGAGCAGTTCTTC.

The V gene is TRBV9, the J gene TRBJ2-1; 7 positions match TRBD1. The CDR3 has 15 amino acids. With V trimmed by 0 bases and J by 6 bases, 6 bases remained unmatched. In germline, CDR1 is SGDLS, CDR2 YYNGEE. The CDR3 reads CASSVEGQTLNEQFF. The CDR3 DNA reads as TGTGCCAGCAGCGTAGAGGGACAGACTCTCAATGAGCAGTTCTTC.

As concerns this clone: At one end the junction does not follow the germline gene, possibly because of a read error. V and J are TRBV6-6 and TRBJ1-5, with 7 bases matching TRBD1. The CDR3 consists of 16 residues. Per germline, CDR1 MNHNY and CDR2 SVGAGI (reference sequence). The CDR3 region is CASSDSTGVGNQPQHF. Here the CDR3 DNA reads TGTGCCAGCAGTGACTCCACAGGGGTAGGGAATCAGCCCCAGCATTTT.

The chain recombines TRBV19 with TRBJ1-2; 8 nucleotides line up with TRBD1. The V gene's germline CDR1 is LNHDA and CDR2 SQIVND (reference sequence). The V and J ends lost 5 bases and 7 bases, in that order; junction bases with no gene match: 6. The CDR3 length is 13 residues. For the CDR3, the DNA is TGTGCCAGTAGTCTGACAGGGGCGCGTGGCTACACCTTC. Its translation: CASSLTGARGYTF.

The rearrangement joins TRBV2 to TRBJ1-6; D not certain. Looked up from germline, CDR1 is SNHLY and CDR2 is FYNNEI. V was pared by 6 bases and J by 5 bases, with 8 bases between. The CDR3 spans 13 residues. The CDR3 region is CASRSYDNSPLHF. In DNA form, the CDR3 reads TGTGCCAGCAGGAGCTACGATAATTCACCCCTCCACTTT. The entire variable domain, with the rest obtained from reference TRBV2 and TRBJ1-6, is as follows: EPEVTQTPSHQVTQMGQEVILRCVPISNHLYFYWYRQILGQKVEFLVSFYNNEISEKSEIFDDQFSVERPDGSNFTLKIRSTKLEDSAMYFCASRSYDNSPLHFGNGTRLTVT.

The chain combines TRBV7-3 with TRBJ1-1; the D gene is possibly TRBD1 (6 bases). The germline CDR1 and CDR2 sequences are SGHTA and FQGTGA. The CDR3 has 14 residues. V lost 5 bases to trimming and J lost 1 base, with 11 bases between them. CDR3 nucleotide sequence: TGTGCCAGCAGCCTACAGGGCCAGAACACTGAAGCTTTCTTT. Residues: CASSLQGQNTEAFF.

The rearrangement joins TRBV7-9 to TRBJ1-2, with D uncertain. Trimming removed 0 bases from V and 4 bases from J, with 12 bases in between. The CDR3 contains 15 residues. From germline, CDR1 is SEHNR and CDR2 FQNEAQ (reference sequence). This CDR3 is CASSLAGSGGYGYTF. In DNA, the CDR3 is TGTGCCAGCAGCTTAGCGGGGAGTGGTGGCTATGGCTACACCTTC.

The CDR3 region is CASSLRWGERDTGELFF. Here the CDR3 DNA reads TGTGCCAGCAGCCTAAGATGGGGGGAGCGCGACACCGGGGAGCTGTTTTTT. The rearrangement joins TRBV7-6 to TRBJ2-2, with a tentative D call TRBD2 (6 bases). With 5 bases removed from V and 3 bases from J, the gap between germline ends came to 19 bases. Germline V CDR1 and CDR2: SGHVS, FNYEAQ. The CDR3 is made up of 17 amino acids.

The CDR3 DNA is TGTGCCTGGGCGGGGGGGCCTAATCAGCCCCAGCATTTT. Its translation is CAWAGGPNQPQHF. The J gene is TRBJ1-5, the V gene TRBV30; a possible D gene is TRBD1 (6 bases). Trimming left V 5 bases short and J 4 bases short, with 12 bases between. Germline CDR1 GTSNPN, CDR2 SVGIG (reference sequence). The CDR3 totals 13 residues.

Turning to this clone: A read error may produce the germline difference seen at one junction end. The sample holds other DNA sequences that translate to the same CDR3. V and J are TRBV4-2 and TRBJ1-6, with D unclear. Germline V gives CDR1 LGHNA, CDR2 YNFKEQ. This CDR3 is 15 amino acids long. The CDR3 region has the DNA TGTGCCAGCAGCCAAGCCACAGAAATTAATTCACCCCTACACTTT. Amino acids: CASSQATEINSPLHF.

The CDR3 DNA is TGTGCCAGCAGCCTTATGGCGGCTCGGGAGACCCAGTACTTC. Residues: CASSLMAARETQYF. The chain combines TRBV7-2 with TRBJ2-5; D is uncertain. The CDR3 length is 14 residues. The germline V gene has CDR1 SGHTA and CDR2 FQGNSA. Trimming removed 5 bases from V and 5 bases from J, with 15 bases in between. Filled out from reference TRBV7-2 and TRBJ2-5, the complete variable domain reads GAGVSQSPSNKVTEKGKDVELRCDPISGHTALYWYRQSLGQGLEFLIYFQGNSAPDKSGLPSDRFSAERTGGSVSTLTIQRTQQEDSAVYLCASSLMAARETQYFGPGTRLLVL.

The chain carries TRBV2 and TRBJ1-1; 8 nucleotides align to TRBD1. V shed 4 bases and J 2 bases; nucleotides not matched to a gene: 6. Looked up from germline, CDR1 is SNHLY and CDR2 is FYNNEI. The CDR3 is 15 amino acids. As DNA, the CDR3 is TGTGCCAGCAGTGGGGGGACAGGAGTCAACACTGAAGCTTTCTTT. This gives the protein CASSGGTGVNTEAFF.

DNA of the CDR3: TGTGCCAGCAGCTTAGGTCCAAATCCTGGAAACACCATATATTTT. Protein sequence: CASSLGPNPGNTIYF. V gene TRBV7-6 combines with J gene TRBJ1-3, with unresolved D. V lost 1 base and J 2 bases, leaving 9 bases between the germline ends. This CDR3 has 15 residues. Germline V gives CDR1 SGHVS, CDR2 FNYEAQ.

V usage is TRBV28 and J usage is TRBJ1-2; possibly TRBD1 for D (5 bases). Germline V gene sequence: CDR1 MDHEN, CDR2 SYDVKM. The CDR3 length is 14 residues. Trimming pared 2 bases from V and 6 bases from J, leaving 13 bases between. The CDR3 loop reads CASSLRGGWDGYTF. The CDR3 bases are TGTGCCAGCAGTTTAAGGGGTGGTTGGGATGGCTACACCTTC.

This chain uses TRBV7-7 with TRBJ2-3; TRBD2 might be the D (6 bases). V was clipped by 5 bases and J by 12 bases, with 18 bases between them. This CDR3 comprises 13 residues. Germline V gives CDR1 SSHAT, CDR2 FNYEAQ (reference sequence). CDR3 in amino acids: CASSPSHGGIQYF. The CDR3 DNA reads TGTGCCAGCAGCCCCTCCCACGGGGGAATACAGTATTTT.

This chain joins TRBV11-2 and TRBJ2-7; 9 nucleotides line up with TRBD1. The V gene's germline CDR1 is SGHAT and CDR2 FQNNGV. The CDR3 extends over 15 amino acids. The V and J ends lost 0 bases and 7 bases, in that order; junction bases with no gene match: 7. The CDR3 nucleotides read TGTGCCAGCAGCTTAGAGCGGACAGGGGCGGATGAGCAGTACTTC. Translation: CASSLERTGADEQYF.

The chain has TRBV4-1 and TRBJ2-7; the D gene is possibly TRBD1 (6 bases). Trimming pared 1 base from V and 6 bases from J, leaving 10 bases between. CDR3 size: 13 residues. The V gene's germline CDR1 is MGHRA and CDR2 YSYEKL. CDR3 in amino acids: CASSQGDTAEQYF. CDR3 coding DNA: TGCGCCAGCAGCCAAGGGGACACGGCCGAGCAGTACTTC.

V gene TRBV11-3 combines with J gene TRBJ1-1, with a weak D call TRBD1 (6 bases). V was cut by 2 bases and J by 4 bases, with 20 bases left in between. The germline V gene has CDR1 SGHNT and CDR2 YENEEA. The CDR3 runs 17 residues. This CDR3 is CASSLRSGTGLGTEAFF. The DNA for the CDR3 is TGTGCCAGCAGCTTACGGTCCGGAACAGGGTTGGGCACTGAAGCTTTCTTT.

Worth noting for this clone: One end of the junction is discordant with germline, which a read error may explain. The DNA of the CDR3 is TGCGCCAGCAGCCAAGATAGACTCCAAGATAAGCAGTATTTT. Translated: CASSQDRLQDKQYF. This chain links TRBV4-1 with TRBJ2-3; D call uncertain. The CDR3 is 14 amino acids. Germline CDR1 MGHRA, CDR2 YSYEKL.

The chain uses TRBV4-1 and TRBJ1-4; no clear D. The CDR3 is made up of 14 amino acids. Germline V gene data show CDR1 as MGHRA and CDR2 as YSYEKL. Trimming removed 4 bases from V and 6 bases from J, with 12 bases in between. This CDR3 reads CASSPIRRDEKLFF. The DNA for the CDR3 is TGCGCCAGCAGCCCGATCCGGCGGGATGAAAAACTGTTTTTT.